This T cell receptor beta chain was profiled in a study of blood T cell repertoires in COVID-19. Study as a whole: Sites in the United States, Italy and Spain provided acute and convalescent COVID-19 samples.

In the original analysis: Reference gene primer amplification in the assay estimated nucleated cell counts. TCRdb's copy holds only in-frame clones and misses some; the assay was immunoSEQ multiplex PCR. V, J and clone size were drawn from that table, and D and trimming were deduced from the DNA. The table records roughly 30,000 clones, around 85% of them present only once. Germline assignment: CDR1 SGHNT and CDR2 YENEEA. Trimming stripped 4 bases from V and 0 bases from J, with 16 bases between. The CDR3 loop spans 17 amino acids. Sequencing was performed on peripheral blood. V usage is TRBV11-3 and J usage is TRBJ1-3; no clear D gene. The TCR originated in a human donor with acute or convalescent COVID-19. The donor label of this sample is uncertain. In DNA form, the CDR3 reads TGTGCCAGCAGCTCCGACGGGTGGCAATCCTCTGGAAACACCATATATTTT. This translates into CASSSDGWQSSGNTIYF.